Sequencing of this T cell receptor beta chain was carried out in a study of blood T cell repertoires in COVID-19. Study-level information: Samples taken during acute and convalescent COVID-19 were collected in the United States, Italy and Spain.

Original handling: Amplification of reference gene primers was used by the study to estimate nucleated cell counts. The method was immunoSEQ multiplex PCR; TCRdb's version includes in-frame clones alone and lacks a portion of them. V and J calls and clone size are copied from that table; D and trimming were computed from the DNA. This table has 130,000 or so clones, roughly 91% appearing once. J lost 0 bases, V lost 7 bases, and 9 bases had no gene match. Germline-derived CDR1 and CDR2 are MNHEY and SMNVEV (reference sequence). This CDR3 comprises 16 residues. Material: peripheral blood. The chain recombines TRBV27 with TRBJ1-2, with 9 bases fitting TRBD1. The sequence derives from a man in his forties or fifties with active or convalescent COVID-19. CDR3 region: CASKRTGEGSNYGYTF. CDR3 in DNA: TGTGCCAGCAAAAGGACAGGGGAAGGGTCTAACTATGGCTACACCTTC.